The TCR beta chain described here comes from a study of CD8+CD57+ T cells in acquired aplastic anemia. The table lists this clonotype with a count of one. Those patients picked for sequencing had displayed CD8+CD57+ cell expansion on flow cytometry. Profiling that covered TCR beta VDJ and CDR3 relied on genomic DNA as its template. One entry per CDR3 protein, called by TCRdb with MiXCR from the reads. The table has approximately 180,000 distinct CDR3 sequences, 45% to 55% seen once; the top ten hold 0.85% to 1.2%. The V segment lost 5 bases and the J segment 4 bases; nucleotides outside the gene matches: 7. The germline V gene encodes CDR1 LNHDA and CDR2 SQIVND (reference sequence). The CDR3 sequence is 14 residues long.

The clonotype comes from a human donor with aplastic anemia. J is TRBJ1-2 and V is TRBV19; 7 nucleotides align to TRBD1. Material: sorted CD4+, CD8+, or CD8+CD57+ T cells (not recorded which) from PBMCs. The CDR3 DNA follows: TGTGCCAGTAGTCCGACAACAGGGGCCTATGGCTACACCTTC. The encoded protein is CASSPTTGAYGYTF.